This is a list of T cell receptor beta chains from one sample in a study of cytomegalovirus exposure and HLA in healthy donors. The protocol was immunoSEQ multiplex PCR, while the TCRdb copy is restricted to in-frame clones and leaves out a portion. The sample comprises some 110,000 clones, around 80% of which are singletons, and roughly 23% rests with the top ten. The specimen was PBMCs. These receptors all come from a man aged 25 to 40 in good health and CMV-seropositive. The CDR3 runs from the conserved cysteine through the conserved F or W. A D gene is named only where the DNA matches it firmly. Clone size appears in some rows only: once, few, many, or a class for an expanded clone.

D: TRBD1
J: TRBJ1-1
size: few
V: TRBV2
CDR3: CASSDDRGTEAFF
DNA: TGTGCCAGCAGTGATGACAGGGGCACTGAAGCTTTCTTT

D: .
J: TRBJ2-1
size: .
V: TRBV10-3
CDR3: CAISDPEVTMSSYNEQFF
DNA: TGTGCCATCAGTGACCCCGAGGTCACGATGAGCTCCTACAATGAGCAGTTCTTC

D: .
J: TRBJ2-1
size: .
V: TRBV13
CDR3: CASSGRGSYNEQFF
DNA: TGTGCCAGCAGCGGCAGGGGCTCCTACAATGAGCAGTTCTTC

D: .
J: TRBJ1-5
size: .
V: TRBV2
CDR3: CASSLQGTGNQPQHF
DNA: TGTGCCAGCAGCTTACAGGGAACGGGCAATCAGCCCCAGCATTTT

D: TRBD2
J: TRBJ2-5
size: .
V: TRBV15
CDR3: CATSRSGTQETQYF
DNA: TGTGCCACCAGCAGAAGCGGGACGCAAGAGACCCAGTACTTC

D: .
J: TRBJ2-3
size: .
V: TRBV7-8
CDR3: CASGPTMTDTQYF
DNA: TGTGCCAGCGGCCCAACAATGACAGATACGCAGTATTTT

D: TRBD1
J: TRBJ1-3
size: few
V: TRBV19
CDR3: CASTKGTGQGPGNTIYF
DNA: TGTGCCAGTACCAAGGGGACAGGCCAGGGGCCTGGAAACACCATATATTTT

D: .
J: TRBJ2-2
size: .
V: TRBV21-1
CDR3: CASSNLLRDKTGELFF
DNA: TGTGCCAGCAGCAACTTGCTGCGGGATAAGACCGGGGAGCTGTTTTTT

D: .
J: TRBJ1-5
size: .
V: TRBV19
CDR3: CATSDRPSLPQHF
DNA: TGTGCCACCTCGGACAGACCTTCGTTGCCCCAGCATTTT

D: .
J: TRBJ2-7
size: .
V: TRBV2
CDR3: CASSEGTPPGEQYF
DNA: TGTGCCAGCAGTGAAGGGACACCTCCGGGCGAGCAGTACTTC

D: TRBD2
J: TRBJ2-1
size: .
V: TRBV5-1
CDR3: CASSLVAGPYNEQFF
DNA: TGCGCCAGCAGCTTAGTAGCGGGCCCCTACAATGAGCAGTTCTTC

D: .
J: TRBJ2-5
size: .
V: TRBV5-1
CDR3: CASSLLLGETQYF
DNA: TGCGCCAGCAGCTTGCTTCTTGGCGAGACCCAGTACTTC

D: TRBD1
J: TRBJ2-7
size: few
V: TRBV25-1
CDR3: CASSQGVEQYF
DNA: TGTGCCAGCAGCCAGGGGGTTGAGCAGTACTTC

D: .
J: TRBJ1-3
size: .
V: TRBV19
CDR3: CASSVGQGTNTIYF
DNA: TGTGCCAGTAGTGTGGGACAAGGAACGAACACCATATATTTT

D: .
J: TRBJ2-2
size: .
V: TRBV7-9
CDR3: CASSRLQGHTGELFF
DNA: TGTGCCAGCAGCCGACTACAGGGCCACACCGGGGAGCTGTTTTTT

D: .
J: TRBJ2-7
size: few
V: TRBV13
CDR3: CASSLSTESSYEQYF
DNA: TGTGCCAGCAGCTTGAGCACAGAGAGTTCCTACGAGCAGTACTTC

D: .
J: TRBJ1-1
size: .
V: TRBV9
CDR3: CASINRTMNTEAFF
DNA: TGTGCCAGCATTAACAGGACTATGAACACTGAAGCTTTCTTT

D: TRBD2
J: TRBJ2-1
size: .
V: TRBV27
CDR3: CASSLRGLAGVYGEQFF
DNA: TGTGCCAGCAGTTTACGAGGACTAGCGGGAGTTTATGGGGAGCAGTTCTTC

D: TRBD2
J: TRBJ2-2
size: .
V: TRBV5-1
CDR3: CASSSYGGLISNTGELFF
DNA: TGCGCCAGCAGCTCTTATGGGGGACTAATATCGAACACCGGGGAGCTGTTTTTT

D: .
J: TRBJ1-2
size: .
V: TRBV11-3
CDR3: CASSLWGPESKYGYTF
DNA: TGTGCCAGCAGCTTATGGGGCCCGGAATCCAAATATGGCTACACCTTC

D: .
J: TRBJ1-3
size: .
V: TRBV12-5
CDR3: CASGRGSGNTIYF
DNA: TGTGCTAGTGGACGGGGCTCTGGAAACACCATATATTTT

D: TRBD1
J: TRBJ2-3
size: .
V: TRBV5-1
CDR3: CASSMDRASRRDTQYF
DNA: TGCGCCAGCAGCATGGACAGGGCATCACGTCGGGATACGCAGTATTTT

D: .
J: TRBJ1-5
size: .
V: TRBV28
CDR3: CASSLPVQPQHF
DNA: TGTGCCAGCAGCCTACCCGTTCAGCCCCAGCATTTT

D: TRBD1
J: TRBJ1-2
size: .
V: TRBV29-1
CDR3: CSATTGQYGYTF
DNA: TGCAGCGCCACGACAGGGCAGTATGGCTACACCTTC

D: TRBD1
J: TRBJ1-2
size: .
V: TRBV30
CDR3: CAWSTRGRGNYGYTF
DNA: TGTGCCTGGAGTACCAGGGGGCGCGGGAACTATGGCTACACCTTC

D: TRBD2
J: TRBJ2-3
size: .
V: TRBV29-1
CDR3: CSVTSGSTDTQYF
DNA: TGCAGCGTTACTAGCGGTAGCACAGATACGCAGTATTTT

D: .
J: TRBJ2-5
size: few
V: TRBV10-3
CDR3: CAISEWGRPPQETQYF
DNA: TGTGCCATCAGTGAATGGGGGAGGCCCCCCCAAGAGACCCAGTACTTC

D: .
J: TRBJ2-5
size: .
V: TRBV7-9
CDR3: CAGAGETQYF
DNA: TGTGCCGGCGCCGGGGAGACCCAGTACTTC

D: .
J: TRBJ2-2
size: .
V: TRBV5-1
CDR3: CASSLGSGNTGELFF
DNA: TGCGCCAGCAGCTTGGGGTCAGGGAACACCGGGGAGCTGTTTTTT

D: .
J: TRBJ1-5
size: .
V: TRBV15
CDR3: CATSSVVLDGNQPQHF
DNA: TGTGCCACCAGCTCGGTCGTCCTAGATGGCAATCAGCCCCAGCATTTT

D: TRBD2
J: TRBJ2-2
size: .
V: TRBV12-5
CDR3: CASGLVWASGTGELFF
DNA: TGTGCTAGTGGTTTGGTATGGGCTAGCGGTACCGGGGAGCTGTTTTTT

D: .
J: TRBJ1-1
size: .
V: TRBV10-3
CDR3: CAISDQGVDTEAFF
DNA: TGTGCCATCAGCGACCAAGGAGTGGACACTGAAGCTTTCTTT

D: TRBD1
J: TRBJ2-5
size: .
V: TRBV5-1
CDR3: CASSRPRTGRLQETQYF
DNA: TGCGCCAGCAGTCGGCCCCGGACAGGGAGATTACAAGAGACCCAGTACTTC

D: .
J: TRBJ1-1
size: few
V: TRBV6-5
CDR3: CASSYSSGLPSEAFF
DNA: TGTGCCAGCAGTTACTCGTCTGGGCTTCCCTCTGAAGCTTTCTTT

D: .
J: TRBJ1-6
size: .
V: TRBV7-6
CDR3: CASSLGAGSNSPLHF
DNA: TGTGCCAGCAGCTTAGGTGCCGGGTCTAACTCACCCCTCCACTTT

D: .
J: TRBJ1-1
size: .
V: TRBV2
CDR3: CASRQTAGSTEAFF
DNA: TGTGCCAGCAGACAGACGGCGGGAAGCACTGAAGCTTTCTTT

D: .
J: TRBJ1-5
size: once
V: TRBV6-1
CDR3: CASRAGYNQPQHF
DNA: TGTGCCAGCAGGGCAGGGTATAATCAGCCCCAGCATTTT

D: TRBD1
J: TRBJ2-7
size: .
V: TRBV29-1
CDR3: CSVGQFNYEQYF
DNA: TGCAGCGTGGGACAGTTTAACTACGAGCAGTACTTC

D: .
J: TRBJ1-2
size: .
V: TRBV5-6
CDR3: CASSQHGTSDGYTF
DNA: TGTGCCAGCAGCCAGCACGGGACTTCCGATGGCTACACCTTC

D: TRBD1
J: TRBJ1-5
size: .
V: TRBV5-1
CDR3: CASSLGTANQPQHF
DNA: TGCGCCAGCAGCCTAGGGACAGCCAATCAGCCCCAGCATTTT

D: .
J: TRBJ1-5
size: .
V: TRBV10-3
CDR3: CAISESLEDRPNF
DNA: TGTGCCATCAGTGAGTCGTTGGAGGACAGACCTAATTTT

D: .
J: TRBJ1-1
size: .
V: TRBV5-1
CDR3: CASSSQGNPEAFF
DNA: TGCGCCAGCAGCTCCCAGGGTAACCCTGAAGCTTTCTTT

D: TRBD2
J: TRBJ2-2
size: .
V: TRBV7-3
CDR3: CASSTGGTGELFF
DNA: TGTGCCAGCAGCACCGGGGGGACCGGGGAGCTGTTTTTT

D: TRBD1
J: TRBJ1-6
size: .
V: TRBV30
CDR3: CAWSLDRGSSYNSPLHF
DNA: TGTGCCTGGAGCCTGGACAGGGGAAGCTCCTATAATTCACCCCTCCACTTT

D: TRBD1
J: TRBJ1-2
size: .
V: TRBV19
CDR3: CASTRTGEDYGYTF
DNA: TGTGCCAGTACCCGGACAGGGGAGGACTATGGCTACACCTTC

D: .
J: TRBJ2-1
size: .
V: TRBV19
CDR3: CASSIDYRLALFDEQFF
DNA: TGTGCCAGTAGTATAGATTATAGGCTAGCCCTATTCGATGAGCAGTTCTTC

D: TRBD1
J: TRBJ1-6
size: .
V: TRBV5-4
CDR3: CASSFGLGQDNSPLHF
DNA: TGTGCCAGCAGCTTCGGGTTGGGACAGGATAATTCACCCCTCCACTTT

D: TRBD1
J: TRBJ1-5
size: .
V: TRBV28
CDR3: CASSLWGQLSNQPQHF
DNA: TGTGCCAGCAGTTTATGGGGACAGCTTAGCAATCAGCCCCAGCATTTT

D: TRBD1
J: TRBJ1-5
size: .
V: TRBV19
CDR3: CATDDRGRRQPQHF
DNA: TGTGCCACAGACGACAGGGGGCGACGTCAGCCCCAGCATTTT

D: .
J: TRBJ1-1
size: .
V: TRBV11-3
CDR3: CASSFGDTTNTEAFF
DNA: TGTGCCAGCAGCTTCGGTGACACAACGAACACTGAAGCTTTCTTT

D: .
J: TRBJ2-3
size: .
V: TRBV5-1
CDR3: CASSTEPADTQYF
DNA: TGCGCCAGCAGCACCGAACCCGCGGATACGCAGTATTTT